One sample yielded the 16 T cell receptor beta chains listed below, sequenced in a study of T cells in Graves' hyperthyroidism and ophthalmopathy. The investigators amplified TCR beta CDR3 regions from RNA transcripts. Initially, a first-round RT-PCR of the TCR CDR3 employed the HTBI primer set. One entry per CDR3 protein, called by TCRdb with MiXCR from the multiplex PCR reads. Seen here are about 270,000 distinct CDR3 sequences, around 20% observed once, and the top ten hold about 60%. Sequenced input: blood. These receptors originate from a man aged 30 to 39 with Graves' ophthalmopathy.

This clonotype was detected only a few times. The chain is built from TRBV11-3 and TRBJ2-3; 9 nucleotides line up with TRBD2. This CDR3 is built from 16 residues. V was clipped by 5 bases and J by 4 bases; unmatched bases: 10. CDR1 and CDR2 (germline): SGHNT, YENEEA. The CDR3 bases are TGTGCCAGCAGCCAGGCGGCTAGCGGGGCTCCAGATACGCAGTATTTT. Its protein product is CASSQAASGAPDTQYF.

This clonotype was observed at least ten times. The CDR3 here is CAWSSGQGNTEAFF. In DNA form, the CDR3 reads TGTGCCTGGAGTTCGGGACAGGGGAACACTGAAGCTTTCTTT. The rearrangement uses TRBV30 and TRBJ1-1; the match to TRBD1 covers 9 bases. The CDR3 is 14 amino acids. Trimming cost V 2 bases and J 1 base; bases outside gene matches: 2. In germline, CDR1 is GTSNPN, CDR2 SVGIG (reference sequence). The full variable domain, its missing parts supplied by reference TRBV30 and TRBJ1-1, is SQTIHQWPATLVQPVGSPLSLECTVEGTSNPNLYWYRQAAGRGLQLLFYSVGIGQISSEVPQNLSASRPQDRQFILSSKKLLLSDSGFYLCAWSSGQGNTEAFFGQGTRLTVV.

The chain combines TRBV28 with TRBJ2-7; D might be TRBD2 (5 bases). This CDR3 region has 12 residues. Germline V gene sequence: CDR1 MDHEN, CDR2 SYDVKM. The V and J ends lost 6 bases and 6 bases respectively, with 12 bases between them. CDR3 amino acids: CASSRRPLEQYF. The CDR3 coding sequence is TGTGCCAGCAGCAGGAGGCCTCTCGAGCAGTACTTC. Drawing the rest from reference TRBV28 and TRBJ2-7, the complete variable domain is DVKVTQSSRYLVKRTGEKVFLECVQDMDHENMFWYRQDPGLGLRLIYFSYDVKMKEKGDIPEGYSVSREKKERFSLILESASTNQTSMYLCASSRRPLEQYFGPGTRLTVT.

Here the CDR3 reads CASSRGQAYSNTEAFF. The CDR3, as DNA: TGTGCCAGCAGCAGAGGACAAGCGTACTCGAACACTGAAGCTTTCTTT. The V call is TRBV5-6, the J call TRBJ1-1, with TRBD1 as a possible D gene (5 bases). Per germline, CDR1 SGHDT and CDR2 YYEEEE. V lost 4 bases, J lost 1 base, and 17 bases lay in between. This CDR3 has 16 amino acids.

J is TRBJ2-5 and V is TRBV7-6; no clear D. The ends were cut back, 0 bases at V and 7 bases at J, with 9 bases in the middle. CDR3 length: 13 amino acids. Per the germline V gene, CDR1 is SGHVS and CDR2 is FNYEAQ. This CDR3 is CASSLARTGTQYF. The CDR3 DNA sequence: TGTGCCAGCAGCTTAGCCCGAACGGGGACCCAGTACTTC.

This clonotype was detected only a few times. The chain links TRBV5-1 to TRBJ2-1; D is uncertain. This CDR3 is built from 17 residues. The germline V gene encodes CDR1 SGHRS and CDR2 YFSETQ. V was clipped by 0 bases and J by 0 bases, with 13 bases between them. CDR3 loop: CASSLAGEFLSYNEQFF. In DNA, the CDR3 is TGCGCCAGCAGCTTGGCCGGTGAGTTCCTCTCCTACAATGAGCAGTTCTTC.

The gene calls are TRBV29-1 and TRBJ2-3; TRBD2 might be the D (6 bases). The CDR3 has 14 residues. V lost 2 bases to trimming and J lost 0 bases, with 9 bases between them. The V gene's germline CDR1 is SQVTM and CDR2 ANQGSEA. The CDR3 DNA reads TGCAGCGTTGAAATCGGGACTAGCACAGATACGCAGTATTTT. Translation: CSVEIGTSTDTQYF.

The chain recombines TRBV6-1 with TRBJ1-1; D uncertain. This CDR3 has 13 amino acids. Germline CDR1 reads MNHNS; CDR2 reads SASEGT. V lost 7 bases to trimming and J lost 5 bases, with 14 bases between them. CDR3 region: CASKVLWATEAFF. Written as DNA, the CDR3 is TGTGCCAGCAAGGTATTGTGGGCGACTGAAGCTTTCTTT.

This clonotype was seen many times. J is TRBJ1-1 and V is TRBV27; D is perhaps TRBD1 (6 bases). Germline V gene data show CDR1 as MNHEY and CDR2 as SMNVEV (reference sequence). Trimming took 5 bases from V and 4 from J, leaving 17 bases between them. This CDR3 has 15 amino acids. The CDR3 region has the DNA TGTGCCAGCAGTGTCTCCCCAGGGGTGGGCACTGAAGCTTTCTTT. Its protein product is CASSVSPGVGTEAFF.

This clonotype showed up just a few times. The V call is TRBV7-2, the J call TRBJ1-5; 11 bases map to TRBD1. The length of the CDR3 is 16 residues. Losses at the gene ends were 5 bases for V and 1 base for J; bases not matched to a gene: 4. CDR1 SGHTA and CDR2 FQGNSA come from the germline V gene. The CDR3 sequence is CASSRTGGESNQPQHF. DNA for the CDR3: TGTGCCAGCAGCCGGACAGGGGGCGAGAGCAATCAGCCCCAGCATTTT.

This clonotype was counted many times. The CDR3 DNA reads as TGCAGTGCTAGCCCGAAGCGGGACCCCTCGGGGGAGCAGTACTTC. Translating it yields CSASPKRDPSGEQYF. This chain joins TRBV20-1 and TRBJ2-7, with 7 bases fitting TRBD2. The CDR3 is 15 amino acids. Germline V gene lookup returns CDR1 DFQATT and CDR2 SNEGSKA (reference sequence). Unmatched junction bases numbered 15, after V lost 3 bases and J lost 7 bases.

This clonotype showed up many times. This chain links TRBV28 with TRBJ2-5; perhaps TRBD1 as D (5 bases). V lost 11 bases, J lost 4 bases, and 17 bases lay in between. Germline-derived CDR1 and CDR2 are MDHEN and SYDVKM. The CDR3 loop spans 13 amino acids. CDR3 in DNA: TGTGCCTCCTCCCATGGGGCAGGAGAGACCCAGTACTTC. Its translation is CASSHGAGETQYF.

At least ten counts were recorded for this clonotype. In DNA, the CDR3 is TGCAGTGCTCCGCTGGCGCCTTCCTACGAGCAGTACTTC. Translation: CSAPLAPSYEQYF. The chain links TRBV20-1 to TRBJ2-7; the D is unclear. Looked up from germline, CDR1 is DFQATT and CDR2 is SNEGSKA (reference sequence). This CDR3 comprises 13 residues. The V end was cut by 5 bases, the J end by 1 base, with 12 bases between.

This clonotype came up a few times. The chain carries TRBV3-1 and TRBJ2-7; 9 nucleotides agree with TRBD1. Germline V gene lookup returns CDR1 LGHDT and CDR2 YNNKEL (reference sequence). The CDR3 consists of 14 residues. V dropped 4 bases and J dropped 5; count of bases not matched to a gene: 6. The chain's CDR3 is CASSLGQGHNEQYF. CDR3 in DNA: TGTGCCAGCAGCCTGGGACAGGGTCACAACGAGCAGTACTTC.

The chain employs TRBV10-3 and TRBJ2-7; D gene unclear. CDR3 length: 16 amino acids. Per the germline V gene, CDR1 is ENHRY and CDR2 is SYGVKD. The V end lost 2 bases, the J end lost 3 bases, and 17 bases lay between the germline ends. CDR3 sequence (DNA): TGTGCCATCAGTGAGGAGAACGTGGTAAGCGACTACGAGCAGTACTTC. Amino acids: CAISEENVVSDYEQYF.

The chain has TRBV2 and TRBJ2-1; 15 nucleotides agree with TRBD2. V dropped 6 bases and J dropped 10; count of bases not matched to a gene: 7. This CDR3 has 15 residues. Germline values: CDR1 SNHLY, CDR2 FYNNEI. CDR3 residues: CASSVGTSGRMEQFF. The DNA of the CDR3 is TGTGCCAGCAGCGTTGGGACTAGCGGGAGGATGGAGCAGTTCTTC.